This record covers a single T cell receptor beta chain. Seattle researchers signed up patients amid active infection and tracked them longitudinally. The CDR3 runs 15 residues. Trimming shortened V by 0 bases and J by 3 bases, and 10 bases separated the two germline ends. Germline CDR1 is LNHDA and CDR2 is SQIVND (reference sequence). These data originate in a study of blood T cell repertoires in COVID-19. In the study overall: Material from acute and convalescent COVID-19 was sourced from the United States, Italy and Spain. PBMCs, B-cell-depleted T cells, or T cells provided the cDNA or gDNA that made up the material.

As handled by the study authors: Estimated nucleated cell counts came from reference gene primer amplification. Sequencing used immunoSEQ multiplex PCR; TCRdb keeps in-frame clones, though not all of them. V and J calls and clone size are given by that table; D and trimming were obtained from the DNA. The sample has hundreds of thousands of clones, 80% to 90% seen once; the top ten hold 7% to 7.5%. Sequenced material: peripheral blood. The clonotype was recovered from a woman aged 60-75 years with COVID-19, enrolled during active disease. The rearrangement uses TRBV19 and TRBJ2-3, with a weak D call TRBD1 (5 bases). DNA of the CDR3: TGTGCCAGTAGTATAGATCACAGGCGGACAGATACGCAGTATTTT. Amino acid sequence: CASSIDHRRTDTQYF. Looking up the rest from reference TRBV19 and TRBJ2-3 gives the full variable domain: DGGITQSPKYLFRKEGQNVTLSCEQNLNHDAMYWYRQDPGQGLRLIYYSQIVNDFQKGDIAEGYSVSREKKESFPLTVTSAQKNPTAFYLCASSIDHRRTDTQYFGPGTRLTVL.